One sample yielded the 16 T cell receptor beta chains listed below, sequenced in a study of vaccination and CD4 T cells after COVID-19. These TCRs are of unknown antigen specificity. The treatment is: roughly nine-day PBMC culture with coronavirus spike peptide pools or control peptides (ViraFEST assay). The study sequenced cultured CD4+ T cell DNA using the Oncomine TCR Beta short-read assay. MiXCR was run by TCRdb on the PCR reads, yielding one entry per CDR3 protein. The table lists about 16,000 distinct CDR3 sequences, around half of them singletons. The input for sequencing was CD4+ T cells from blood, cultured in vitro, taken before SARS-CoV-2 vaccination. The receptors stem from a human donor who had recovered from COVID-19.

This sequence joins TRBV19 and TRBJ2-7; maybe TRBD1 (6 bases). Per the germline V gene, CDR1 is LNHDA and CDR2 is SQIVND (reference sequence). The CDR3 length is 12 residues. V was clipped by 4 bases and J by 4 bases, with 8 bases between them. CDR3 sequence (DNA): TGTGCCAGTAGTAACACAGGGTACGAGCAGTACTTC. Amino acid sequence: CASSNTGYEQYF.

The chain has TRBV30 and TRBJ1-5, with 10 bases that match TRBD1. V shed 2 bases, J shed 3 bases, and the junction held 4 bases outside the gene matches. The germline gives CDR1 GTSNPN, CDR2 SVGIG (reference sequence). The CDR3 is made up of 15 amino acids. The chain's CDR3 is CAWSRTGGDNQPQHF. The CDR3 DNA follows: TGTGCCTGGAGTCGGACAGGGGGTGACAATCAGCCCCAGCATTTT.

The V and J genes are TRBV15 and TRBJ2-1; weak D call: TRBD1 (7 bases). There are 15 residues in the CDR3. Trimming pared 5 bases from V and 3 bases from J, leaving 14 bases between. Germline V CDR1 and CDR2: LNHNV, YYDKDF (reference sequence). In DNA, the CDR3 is TGTGCCACCAGCCGCGCAGGGGGGAGCTACAATGAGCAGTTCTTC. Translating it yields CATSRAGGSYNEQFF.

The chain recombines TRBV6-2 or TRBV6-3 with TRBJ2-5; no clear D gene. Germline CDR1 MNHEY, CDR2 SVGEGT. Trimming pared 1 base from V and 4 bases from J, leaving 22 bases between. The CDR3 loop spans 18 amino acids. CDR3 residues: CASSYWPLGYPAGETQYF. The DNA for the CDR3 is TGTGCCAGCAGTTACTGGCCCCTCGGGTACCCGGCCGGAGAGACCCAGTACTTC.

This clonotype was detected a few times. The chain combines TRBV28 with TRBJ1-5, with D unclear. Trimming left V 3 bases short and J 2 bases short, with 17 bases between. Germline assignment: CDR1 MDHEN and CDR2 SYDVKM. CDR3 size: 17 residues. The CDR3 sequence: CASSLRVGQAGNQPQHF. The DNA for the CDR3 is TGTGCCAGCAGTTTGAGGGTCGGGCAGGCTGGCAATCAGCCCCAGCATTTT. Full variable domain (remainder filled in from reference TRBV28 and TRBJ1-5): DVKVTQSSRYLVKRTGEKVFLECVQDMDHENMFWYRQDPGLGLRLIYFSYDVKMKEKGDIPEGYSVSREKKERFSLILESASTNQTSMYLCASSLRVGQAGNQPQHFGDGTRLSIL.

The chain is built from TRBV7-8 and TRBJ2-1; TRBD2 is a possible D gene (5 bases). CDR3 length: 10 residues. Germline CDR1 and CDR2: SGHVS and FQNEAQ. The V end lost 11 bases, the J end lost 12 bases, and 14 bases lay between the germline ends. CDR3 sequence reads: CAAGSPRQFF. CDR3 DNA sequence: TGTGCCGCGGGTTCCCCACGGCAGTTCTTC.

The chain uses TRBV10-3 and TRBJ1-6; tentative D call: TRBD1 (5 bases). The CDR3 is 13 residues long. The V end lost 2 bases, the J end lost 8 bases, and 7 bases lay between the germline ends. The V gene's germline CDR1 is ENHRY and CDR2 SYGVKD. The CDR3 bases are TGTGCCATCAGTGAGGGCAGGGATTCACCCCTCCACTTT. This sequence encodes CAISEGRDSPLHF.

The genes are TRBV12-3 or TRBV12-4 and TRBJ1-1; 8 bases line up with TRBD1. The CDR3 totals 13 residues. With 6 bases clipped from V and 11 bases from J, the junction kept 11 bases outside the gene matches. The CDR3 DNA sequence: TGTGCCAGCAGAACCGGACAGGGCGGGGGGGCTTTCTTT. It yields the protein CASRTGQGGGAFF.

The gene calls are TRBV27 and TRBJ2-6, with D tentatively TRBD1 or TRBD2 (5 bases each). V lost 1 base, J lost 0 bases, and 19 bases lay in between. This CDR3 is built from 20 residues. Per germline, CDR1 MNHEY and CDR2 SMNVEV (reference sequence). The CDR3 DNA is TGTGCCAGCAGTTTATTGTGGGACCTTCGAAAAGGCTCTGGGGCCAACGTCCTGACTTTC. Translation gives CASSLLWDLRKGSGANVLTF.

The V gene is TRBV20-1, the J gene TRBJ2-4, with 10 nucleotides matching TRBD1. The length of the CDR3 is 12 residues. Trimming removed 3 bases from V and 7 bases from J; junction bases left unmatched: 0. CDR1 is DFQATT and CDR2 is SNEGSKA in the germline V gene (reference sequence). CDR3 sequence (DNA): TGCAGTGCTAGGACAGGGGGCAACATTCAGTACTTC. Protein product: CSARTGGNIQYF.

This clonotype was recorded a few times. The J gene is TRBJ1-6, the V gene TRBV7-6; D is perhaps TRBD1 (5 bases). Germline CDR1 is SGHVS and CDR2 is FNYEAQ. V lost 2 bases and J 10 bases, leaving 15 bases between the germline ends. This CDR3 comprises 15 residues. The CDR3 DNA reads TGTGCCAGCAGCTTACGGGGCCGCTTTGGATCACCCCTCCACTTT. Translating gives CASSLRGRFGSPLHF.

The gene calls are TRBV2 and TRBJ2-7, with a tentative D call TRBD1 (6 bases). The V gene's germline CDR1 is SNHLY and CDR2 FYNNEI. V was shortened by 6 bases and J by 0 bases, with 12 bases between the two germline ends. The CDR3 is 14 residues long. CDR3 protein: CASRGHANSYEQYF. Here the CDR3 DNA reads TGTGCCAGCAGGGGACACGCGAACTCCTACGAGCAGTACTTC.

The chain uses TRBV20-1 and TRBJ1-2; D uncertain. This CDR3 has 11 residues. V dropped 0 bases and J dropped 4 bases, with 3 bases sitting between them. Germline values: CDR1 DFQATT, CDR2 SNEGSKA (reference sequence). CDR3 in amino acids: CSARDSYGYTF. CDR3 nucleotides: TGCAGTGCTAGAGACAGCTATGGCTACACCTTC.

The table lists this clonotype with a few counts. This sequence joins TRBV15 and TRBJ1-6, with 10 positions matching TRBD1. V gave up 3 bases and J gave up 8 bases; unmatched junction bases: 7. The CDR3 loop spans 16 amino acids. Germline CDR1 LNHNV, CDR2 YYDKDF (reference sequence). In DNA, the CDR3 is TGTGCCACCAGCAGTCAGGACAGGGGGAAATATTCACCCCTCCACTTT. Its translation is CATSSQDRGKYSPLHF.

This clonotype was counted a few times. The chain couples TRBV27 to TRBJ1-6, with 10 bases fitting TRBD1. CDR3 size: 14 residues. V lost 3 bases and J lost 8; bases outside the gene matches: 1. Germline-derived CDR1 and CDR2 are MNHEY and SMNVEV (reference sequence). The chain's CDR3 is CASSLDRGDSPLHF. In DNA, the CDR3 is TGTGCCAGCAGTTTGGACAGGGGGGATTCACCCCTCCACTTT.

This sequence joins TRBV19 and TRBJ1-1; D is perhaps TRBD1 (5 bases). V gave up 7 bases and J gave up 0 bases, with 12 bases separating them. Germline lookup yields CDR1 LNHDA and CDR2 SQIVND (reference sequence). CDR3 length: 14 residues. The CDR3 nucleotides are TGTGCCAGTAAGGGGAACAGACTGAACACTGAAGCTTTCTTT. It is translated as CASKGNRLNTEAFF.